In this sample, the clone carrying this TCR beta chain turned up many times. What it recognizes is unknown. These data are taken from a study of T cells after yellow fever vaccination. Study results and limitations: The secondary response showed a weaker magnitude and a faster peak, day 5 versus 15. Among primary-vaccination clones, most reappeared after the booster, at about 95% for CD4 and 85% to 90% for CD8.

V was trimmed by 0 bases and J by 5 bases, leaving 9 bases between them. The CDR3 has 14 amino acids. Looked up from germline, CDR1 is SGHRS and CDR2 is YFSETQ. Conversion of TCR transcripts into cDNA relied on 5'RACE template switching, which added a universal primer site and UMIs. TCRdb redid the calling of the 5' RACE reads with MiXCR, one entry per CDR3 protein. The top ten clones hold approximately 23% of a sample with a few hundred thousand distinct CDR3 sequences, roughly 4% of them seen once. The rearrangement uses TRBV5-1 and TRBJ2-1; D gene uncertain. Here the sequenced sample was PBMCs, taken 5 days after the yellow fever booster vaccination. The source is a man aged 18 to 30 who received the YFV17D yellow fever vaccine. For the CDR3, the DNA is TGCGCCAGCAGCTTGGAGCCTACCGACAATGAGCAGTTCTTC. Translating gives CASSLEPTDNEQFF.